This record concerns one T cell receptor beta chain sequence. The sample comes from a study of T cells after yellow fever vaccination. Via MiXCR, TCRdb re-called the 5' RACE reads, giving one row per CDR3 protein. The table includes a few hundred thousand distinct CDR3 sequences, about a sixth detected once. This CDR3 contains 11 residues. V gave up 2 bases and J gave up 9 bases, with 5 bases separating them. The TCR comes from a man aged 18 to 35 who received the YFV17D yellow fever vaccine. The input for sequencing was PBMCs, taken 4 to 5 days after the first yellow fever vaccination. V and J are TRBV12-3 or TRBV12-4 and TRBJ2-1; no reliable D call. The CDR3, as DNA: TGTGCCAGCAGTTTAATGGTTGAGCAGTTCTTC. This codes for CASSLMVEQFF.